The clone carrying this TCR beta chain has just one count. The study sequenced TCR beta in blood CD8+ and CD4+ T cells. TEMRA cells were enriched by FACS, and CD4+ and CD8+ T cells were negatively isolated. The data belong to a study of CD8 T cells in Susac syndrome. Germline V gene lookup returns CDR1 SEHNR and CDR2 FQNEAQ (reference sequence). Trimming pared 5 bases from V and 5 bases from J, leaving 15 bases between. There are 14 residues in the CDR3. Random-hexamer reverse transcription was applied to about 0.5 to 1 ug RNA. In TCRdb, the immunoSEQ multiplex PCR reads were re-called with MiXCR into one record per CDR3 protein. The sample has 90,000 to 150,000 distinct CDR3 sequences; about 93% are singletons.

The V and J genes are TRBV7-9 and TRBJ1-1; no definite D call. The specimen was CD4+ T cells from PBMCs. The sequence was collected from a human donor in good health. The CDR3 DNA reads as TGTGCCAGCAGCCCCCTCGTGGGTCTTACTGAAGCTTTCTTT. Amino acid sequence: CASSPLVGLTEAFF.